This T cell receptor beta chain was found in a study of blood T cell repertoires in COVID-19. Study at large: The United States, Italy and Spain provided the acute and convalescent COVID-19 samples. PBMCs, B-cell-depleted T cells, or T cells were the source of the cDNA or gDNA that made up the material.

From germline, CDR1 is SGDLS and CDR2 YYNGEE. V shed 1 base, J shed 0 bases, and the junction held 1 base outside the gene matches. The CDR3 spans 14 residues. As originally analysed: Amplification of reference gene primers provided the estimated nucleated cell counts. Assay used: immunoSEQ multiplex PCR; TCRdb lists only in-frame clones, some missing. V and J calls and clone size are given by that table; D and trimming were obtained from the DNA. The table lists under 200,000 clones, 75% to 85% of them singletons. Specimen: peripheral blood. The chain links TRBV9 to TRBJ2-7; 7 bases agree with TRBD2. This clonotype was sampled from a human donor in a cohort sampled during active COVID-19. The CDR3 loop is CASSVLADSYEQYF. The DNA of the CDR3 is TGTGCCAGCAGCGTACTAGCGGACTCCTACGAGCAGTACTTC.